This T cell receptor beta chain was captured in a study of chemoradiotherapy in HPV16-positive cancers. The V gene's germline CDR1 is MDHEN and CDR2 SYDVKM. V trimming: 5 bases; J trimming: 4 bases; junction bases outside the gene matches: 9. There are 15 residues in the CDR3. TCRdb keeps only in-frame clones here, not all; method: immunoSEQ multiplex PCR. The sample yields roughly 34,000 clones, around 86% seen once. The starting material was blood, obtained from a patient who underwent chemoradiotherapy. The chain has TRBV28 and TRBJ2-7; the match to TRBD1 covers 9 bases. The sequence derives from a human donor with HPV-associated anogenital cancer. CDR3 nucleotides: TGTGCCAGCAGTACAGGACAGGGGATAAGGTACGAGCAGTACTTC. Amino acids: CASSTGQGIRYEQYF.